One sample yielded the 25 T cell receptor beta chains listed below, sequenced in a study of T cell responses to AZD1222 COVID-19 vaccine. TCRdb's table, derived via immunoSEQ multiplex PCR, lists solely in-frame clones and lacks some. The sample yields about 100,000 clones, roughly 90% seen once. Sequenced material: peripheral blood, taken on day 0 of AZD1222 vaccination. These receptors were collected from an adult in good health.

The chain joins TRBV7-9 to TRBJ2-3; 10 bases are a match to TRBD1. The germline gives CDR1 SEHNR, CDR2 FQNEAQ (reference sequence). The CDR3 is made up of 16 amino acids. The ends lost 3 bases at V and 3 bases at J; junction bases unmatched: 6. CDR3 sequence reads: CASSFPPGQGTDTQYF. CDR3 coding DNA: TGTGCCAGCAGCTTTCCCCCGGGACAGGGGACAGATACGCAGTATTTT.

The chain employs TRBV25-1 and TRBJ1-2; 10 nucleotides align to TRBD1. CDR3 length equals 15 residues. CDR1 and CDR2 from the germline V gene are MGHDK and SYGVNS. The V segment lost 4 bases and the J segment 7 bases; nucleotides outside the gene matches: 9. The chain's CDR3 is CASSVPGQGTGGYTF. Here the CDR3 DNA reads TGTGCCAGCAGTGTCCCGGGACAGGGGACGGGTGGCTACACCTTC.

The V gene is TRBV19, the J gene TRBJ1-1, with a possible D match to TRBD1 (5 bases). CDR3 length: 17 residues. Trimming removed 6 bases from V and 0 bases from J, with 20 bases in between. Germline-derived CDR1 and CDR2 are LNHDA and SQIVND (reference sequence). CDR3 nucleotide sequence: TGTGCCAGTAGATGGGCAGGGACCGAAGGAATGAACACTGAAGCTTTCTTT. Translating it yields CASRWAGTEGMNTEAFF.

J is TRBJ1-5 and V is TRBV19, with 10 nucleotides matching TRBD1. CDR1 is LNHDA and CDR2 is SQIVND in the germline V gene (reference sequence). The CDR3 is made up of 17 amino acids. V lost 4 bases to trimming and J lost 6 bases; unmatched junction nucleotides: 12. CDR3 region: CASSTNRDRGLRQPQHF. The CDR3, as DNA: TGTGCCAGTAGTACAAACAGAGACAGGGGGCTGCGTCAGCCCCAGCATTTT.

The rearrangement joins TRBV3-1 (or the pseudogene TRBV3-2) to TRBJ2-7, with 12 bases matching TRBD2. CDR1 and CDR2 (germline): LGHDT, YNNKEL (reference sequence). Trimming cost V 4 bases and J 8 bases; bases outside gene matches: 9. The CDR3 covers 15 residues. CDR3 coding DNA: TGTGCCAGCAGCCGAAGGACTAGCGGGACGAACCAGCAGTACTTC. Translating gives CASSRRTSGTNQQYF.

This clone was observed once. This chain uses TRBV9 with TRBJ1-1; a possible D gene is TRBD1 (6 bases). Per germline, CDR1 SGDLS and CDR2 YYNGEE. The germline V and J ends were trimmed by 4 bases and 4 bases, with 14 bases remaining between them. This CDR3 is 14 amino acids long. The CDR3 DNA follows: TGTGCCAGCAGCCCCCAAGGGGGGGGCACTGAAGCTTTCTTT. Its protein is CASSPQGGGTEAFF.

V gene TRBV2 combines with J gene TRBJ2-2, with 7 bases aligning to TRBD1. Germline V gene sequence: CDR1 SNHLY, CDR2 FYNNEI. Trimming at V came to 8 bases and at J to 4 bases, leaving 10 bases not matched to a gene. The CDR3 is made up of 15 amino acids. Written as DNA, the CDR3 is TGTGCCAGCGGTAGAGAGGCAGGGGGCACCGGGGAGCTGTTTTTT. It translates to CASGREAGGTGELFF.

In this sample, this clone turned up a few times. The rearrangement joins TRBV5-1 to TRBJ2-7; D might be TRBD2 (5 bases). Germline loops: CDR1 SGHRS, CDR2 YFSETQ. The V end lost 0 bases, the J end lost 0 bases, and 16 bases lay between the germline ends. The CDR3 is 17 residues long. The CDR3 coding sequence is TGCGCCAGCAGCTTGGCCCGCTCCACGGGGTACTCCTACGAGCAGTACTTC. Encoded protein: CASSLARSTGYSYEQYF.

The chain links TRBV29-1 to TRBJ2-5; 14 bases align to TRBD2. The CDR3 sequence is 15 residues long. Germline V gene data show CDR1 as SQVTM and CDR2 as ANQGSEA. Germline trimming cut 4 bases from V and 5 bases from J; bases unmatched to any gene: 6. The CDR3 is CSVGLAGGPSETQYF. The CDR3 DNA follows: TGCAGCGTTGGACTAGCGGGAGGGCCGTCGGAGACCCAGTACTTC.

This chain's CDR3 is CASSPRSLAGGGNEQFF. The CDR3 DNA reads TGTGCCAGCAGCCCTAGGAGCCTAGCGGGAGGGGGGAATGAGCAGTTCTTC. The genes are TRBV28 and TRBJ2-1, with TRBD2 matching 12 bases. From germline, CDR1 is MDHEN and CDR2 SYDVKM. This CDR3 contains 17 residues. J gave up 7 bases and V 6 bases, and 13 bases lay outside the gene matches.

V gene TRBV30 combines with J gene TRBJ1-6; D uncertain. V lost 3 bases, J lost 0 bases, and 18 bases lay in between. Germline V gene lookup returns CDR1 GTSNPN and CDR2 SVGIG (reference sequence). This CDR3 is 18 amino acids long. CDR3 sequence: CAWRSLSGQSSYNSPLHF. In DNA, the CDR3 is TGTGCCTGGAGAAGTCTATCGGGCCAGAGCTCCTATAATTCACCCCTCCACTTT.

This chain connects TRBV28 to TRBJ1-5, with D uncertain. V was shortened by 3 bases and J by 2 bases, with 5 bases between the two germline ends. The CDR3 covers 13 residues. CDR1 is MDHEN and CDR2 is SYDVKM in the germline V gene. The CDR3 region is CASSFQGNQPQHF. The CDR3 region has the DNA TGTGCCAGCAGTTTCCAGGGCAATCAGCCCCAGCATTTT.

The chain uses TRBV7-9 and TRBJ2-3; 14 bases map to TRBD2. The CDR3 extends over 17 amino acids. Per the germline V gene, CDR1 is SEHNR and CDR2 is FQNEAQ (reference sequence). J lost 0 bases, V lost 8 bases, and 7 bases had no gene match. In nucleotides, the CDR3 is TGTGCCAGCGGTACCGGGACTAGCGGGAGTAGCACAGATACGCAGTATTTT. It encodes CASGTGTSGSSTDTQYF.

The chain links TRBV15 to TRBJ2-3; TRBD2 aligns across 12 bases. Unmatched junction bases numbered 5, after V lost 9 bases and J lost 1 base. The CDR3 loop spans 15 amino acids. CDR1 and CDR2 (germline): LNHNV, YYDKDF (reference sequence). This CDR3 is CATASSGRGTDTQYF. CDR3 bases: TGTGCCACAGCCTCTAGCGGGAGGGGCACAGATACGCAGTATTTT. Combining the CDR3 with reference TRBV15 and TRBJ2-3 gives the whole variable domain DAMVIQNPRYQVTQFGKPVTLSCSQTLNHNVMYWYQQKSSQAPKLLFHYYDKDFNNEADTPDNFQSRRPNTSFCFLDIRSPGLGDTAMYLCATASSGRGTDTQYFGPGTRLTVL.

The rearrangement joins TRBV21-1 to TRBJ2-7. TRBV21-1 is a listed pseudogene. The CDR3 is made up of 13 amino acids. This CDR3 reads CASSNWKGHEQYF. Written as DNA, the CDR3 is TGTGCCAGCAGCAATTGGAAGGGCCACGAGCAGTACTTC.

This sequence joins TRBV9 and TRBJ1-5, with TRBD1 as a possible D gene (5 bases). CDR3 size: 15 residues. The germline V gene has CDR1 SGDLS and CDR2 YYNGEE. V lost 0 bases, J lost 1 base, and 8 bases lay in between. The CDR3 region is CASSVGPGSNQPQHF. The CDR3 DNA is TGTGCCAGCAGCGTAGGTCCAGGGAGCAATCAGCCCCAGCATTTT.

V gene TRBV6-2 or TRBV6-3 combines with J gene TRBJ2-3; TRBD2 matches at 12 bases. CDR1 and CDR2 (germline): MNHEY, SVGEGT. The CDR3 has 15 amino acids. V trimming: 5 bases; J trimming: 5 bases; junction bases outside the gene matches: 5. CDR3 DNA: TGTGCCAGCAGTCGACTAGCGGGAGTACTAGATACGCAGTATTTT. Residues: CASSRLAGVLDTQYF.

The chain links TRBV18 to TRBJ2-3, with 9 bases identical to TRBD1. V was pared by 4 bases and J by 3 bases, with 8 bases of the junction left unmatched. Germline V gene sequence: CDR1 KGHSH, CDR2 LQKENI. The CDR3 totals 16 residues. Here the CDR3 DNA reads TGTGCCAGCTCACTGAGTCCGGGACAGGGAACAGATACGCAGTATTTT. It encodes CASSLSPGQGTDTQYF.

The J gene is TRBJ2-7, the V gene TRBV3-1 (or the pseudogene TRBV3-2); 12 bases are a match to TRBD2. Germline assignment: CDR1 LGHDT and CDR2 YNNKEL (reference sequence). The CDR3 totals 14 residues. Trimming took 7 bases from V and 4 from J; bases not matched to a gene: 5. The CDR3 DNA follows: TGTGCCAGCACCACTAGCGGGAGGTTATACGAGCAGTACTTC. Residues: CASTTSGRLYEQYF.

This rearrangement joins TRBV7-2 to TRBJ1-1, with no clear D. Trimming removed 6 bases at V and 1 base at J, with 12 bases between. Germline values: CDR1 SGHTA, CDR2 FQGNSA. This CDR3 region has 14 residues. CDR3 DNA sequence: TGTGCCAGCAGTCCTGACGCCCGGAACACTGAAGCTTTCTTT. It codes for CASSPDARNTEAFF.

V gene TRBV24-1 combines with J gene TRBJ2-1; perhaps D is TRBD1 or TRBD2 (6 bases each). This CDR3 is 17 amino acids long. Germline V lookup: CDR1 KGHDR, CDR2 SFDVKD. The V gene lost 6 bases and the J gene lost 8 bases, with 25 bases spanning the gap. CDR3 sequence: CATSNMAGTGAGDEQFF. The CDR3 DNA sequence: TGTGCCACCAGTAACATGGCAGGGACGGGGGCCGGGGATGAGCAGTTCTTC.

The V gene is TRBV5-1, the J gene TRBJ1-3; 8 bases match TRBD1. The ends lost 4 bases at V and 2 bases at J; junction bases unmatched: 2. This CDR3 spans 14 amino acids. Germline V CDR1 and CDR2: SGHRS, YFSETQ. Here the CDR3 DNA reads TGCGCCAGCAGCCTACAGGGGGCTGGAAACACCATATATTTT. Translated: CASSLQGAGNTIYF.

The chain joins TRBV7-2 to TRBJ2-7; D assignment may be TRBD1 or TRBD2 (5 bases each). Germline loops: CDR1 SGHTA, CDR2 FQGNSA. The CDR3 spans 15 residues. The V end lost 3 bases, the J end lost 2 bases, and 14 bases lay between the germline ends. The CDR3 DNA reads TGTGCCAGCAGCTTGGCAGGGACGCTAACCTACGAGCAGTACTTC. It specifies CASSLAGTLTYEQYF. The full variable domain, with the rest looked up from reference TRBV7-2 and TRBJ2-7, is GAGVSQSPSNKVTEKGKDVELRCDPISGHTALYWYRQSLGQGLEFLIYFQGNSAPDKSGLPSDRFSAERTGGSVSTLTIQRTQQEDSAVYLCASSLAGTLTYEQYFGPGTRLTVT.

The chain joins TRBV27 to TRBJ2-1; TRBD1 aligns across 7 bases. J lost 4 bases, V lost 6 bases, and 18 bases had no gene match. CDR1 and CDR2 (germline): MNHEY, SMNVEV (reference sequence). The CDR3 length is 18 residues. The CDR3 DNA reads TGTGCCAGCAGCTTCATCCTTCGGGACAGTTTGGCATACAATGAGCAGTTCTTC. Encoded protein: CASSFILRDSLAYNEQFF.

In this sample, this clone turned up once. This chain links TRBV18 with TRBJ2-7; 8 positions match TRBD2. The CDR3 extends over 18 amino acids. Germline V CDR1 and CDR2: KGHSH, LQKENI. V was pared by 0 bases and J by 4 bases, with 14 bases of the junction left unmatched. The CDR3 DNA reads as TGTGCCAGCTCACCACCGGGGTTTAGAGCGGGAGTTGGGTACGAGCAGTACTTC. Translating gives CASSPPGFRAGVGYEQYF.